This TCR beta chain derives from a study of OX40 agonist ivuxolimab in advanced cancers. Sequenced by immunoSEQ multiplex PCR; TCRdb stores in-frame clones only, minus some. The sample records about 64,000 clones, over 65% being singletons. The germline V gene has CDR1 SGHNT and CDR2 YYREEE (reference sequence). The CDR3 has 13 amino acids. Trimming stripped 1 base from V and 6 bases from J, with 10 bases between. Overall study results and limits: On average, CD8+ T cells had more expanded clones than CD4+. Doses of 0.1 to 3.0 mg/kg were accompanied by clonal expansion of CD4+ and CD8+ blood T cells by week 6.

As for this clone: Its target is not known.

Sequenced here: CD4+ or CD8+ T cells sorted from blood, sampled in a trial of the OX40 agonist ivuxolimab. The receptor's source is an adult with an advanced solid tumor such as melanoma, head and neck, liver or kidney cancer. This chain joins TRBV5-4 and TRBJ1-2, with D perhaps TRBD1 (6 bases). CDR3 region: CASSLKGEDGYTF. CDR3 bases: TGTGCCAGCAGCTTGAAGGGGGAGGATGGCTACACCTTC.